What follows are 8 T cell receptor beta chains derived from one specimen sequenced in a study of T cell clones after liver transplantation (dated by TCRdb to between 2019 and 2020). Library generation was performed with the immunoSEQ multiplex PCR assay. Drawn from immuneACCESS, this table holds only the in-frame rearrangements with V and J called that TCRdb kept. Clones are partly lost; checked studies trace under half to an unresolved V gene and leave the rest unexplained. The sample records about 120,000 clones, 75% to 95% of which are singletons. The top ten constitute around 0.83% of the sample. The specimen was CD4+ T cells from blood, collected 12 months after liver transplant. The receptors were sampled from a human patient who received a liver transplant. Some T cells may derive from the graft donor when a transplant has been performed.

This chain joins TRBV11-3 and TRBJ2-1; 7 bases agree with TRBD2. Germline assignment: CDR1 SGHNT and CDR2 YENEEA. The trim removed 6 bases at V and 4 bases at J, leaving 9 bases unmatched. CDR3 length: 15 residues. The CDR3 is CASSPWGSGYNEQFF. The CDR3 DNA follows: TGTGCCAGCAGTCCTTGGGGTAGCGGGTACAATGAGCAGTTCTTC.

The chain couples TRBV6-5 to TRBJ2-5, with TRBD2 identical over 7 bases. Germline V gives CDR1 MNHEY, CDR2 SVGAGI. Trimming at V came to 8 bases and at J to 5 bases, leaving 5 bases not matched to a gene. CDR3 size: 12 residues. CDR3 sequence: CASGWREETQYF. The CDR3 bases are TGTGCCAGCGGATGGCGGGAGGAGACCCAGTACTTC.

This clone has only one observation. The V call is TRBV5-1, the J call TRBJ2-3; 8 bases line up with TRBD1. The ends lost 3 bases at V and 6 bases at J; junction bases unmatched: 24. Germline CDR1 SGHRS, CDR2 YFSETQ. There are 20 residues in the CDR3. The CDR3 DNA sequence: TGCGCCAGCAGCTCCACTAACCCTGACGGGACAGGCCGGCTGCGTGATACGCAGTATTTT. Translated, it gives CASSSTNPDGTGRLRDTQYF.

The CDR3 loop reads CASSYPGETYEQYF. CDR3 nucleotides: TGTGCCAGCAGTTATCCCGGGGAGACCTACGAGCAGTACTTC. The chain has TRBV28 and TRBJ2-7; possible D gene TRBD2, 5 bases. Trimming cost V 4 bases and J 2 bases, with 12 bases left between them. This CDR3 has 14 amino acids. Germline CDR1 is MDHEN and CDR2 is SYDVKM.

The chain carries TRBV6-1 and TRBJ1-6; D not resolved. Germline CDR1 reads MNHNS; CDR2 reads SASEGT. The CDR3 is 16 amino acids. V was clipped by 2 bases and J by 9 bases, with 17 bases between them. The CDR3 loop is CASSEQTSPSGSPLHF. For the CDR3, the DNA is TGTGCCAGCAGTGAACAGACCTCCCCGTCGGGTTCACCCCTCCACTTT.

The chain employs TRBV4-3 and TRBJ2-3; D not certain. V was shortened by 0 bases and J by 0 bases, with 19 bases between the two germline ends. Germline CDR1 reads LGHNA; CDR2 reads YSLEER. CDR3 length equals 19 residues. The DNA of the CDR3 is TGCGCCAGCAGCCAAGACCGGGTCAAGCGAGCTCCTAGCACAGATACGCAGTATTTT. It codes for CASSQDRVKRAPSTDTQYF.

The table lists this clone with a count of one. J is TRBJ1-5 and V is TRBV7-9; 8 bases map to TRBD1. The CDR3 spans 14 residues. V trimming: 5 bases; J trimming: 2 bases; junction bases outside the gene matches: 2. Germline loops: CDR1 SEHNR, CDR2 FQNEAQ (reference sequence). Here the CDR3 reads CASSPGQGNQPQHF. CDR3 nucleotide sequence: TGTGCCAGCAGCCCGGGACAGGGCAATCAGCCCCAGCATTTT. Complete variable domain (other parts from reference TRBV7-9 and TRBJ1-5): DTGVSQNPRHKITKRGQNVTFRCDPISEHNRLYWYRQTLGQGPEFLTYFQNEAQLEKSRLLSDRFSAERPKGSFSTLEIQRTEQGDSAMYLCASSPGQGNQPQHFGDGTRLSIL.

The genes are TRBV19 and TRBJ1-1; a weak D match, TRBD1 (6 bases). CDR1 and CDR2 (germline): LNHDA, SQIVND (reference sequence). This CDR3 comprises 13 residues. Trimming pared 5 bases from V and 11 bases from J, leaving 18 bases between. The CDR3 DNA reads as TGTGCCAGTAGTCCAGAACACAGGGCTGGGGCTTTCTTT. It encodes CASSPEHRAGAFF.